The next 5 T cell receptor beta chains were all read from a single sample in a study of post-analysis software for immune sequencing data. Study-wide findings and caveats: Five or six TRBV segments were significantly more frequent in patients than in controls. TRBV5-6, TRBV5-1 and TRBV20-1 were among these segments.

The authors incorporated unique molecular identifiers into the TCR beta cDNA libraries. From the PCR reads, TCRdb called clonotypes with MiXCR, one entry per CDR3 protein. Counted here are a few hundred thousand distinct CDR3 sequences, 30% to 40% occurring once; the ten biggest clones make up 7.5% to 8.5%. No antigens are known for them. The sequenced sample consisted of blood. These receptors originate from a girl aged 2 to 10 with multiple sclerosis.

The chain couples TRBV27 to TRBJ1-2; D unresolved. Germline V gene sequence: CDR1 MNHEY, CDR2 SMNVEV (reference sequence). CDR3 size: 14 residues. V dropped 3 bases and J dropped 3 bases, with 11 bases sitting between them. Written as DNA, the CDR3 is TGTGCCAGCAGTTTCTCGGCGGGAGACTATGGCTACACCTTC. This translates into CASSFSAGDYGYTF.

This chain joins TRBV4-1 and TRBJ2-1, with 11 bases aligning to TRBD1. With 1 base clipped from V and 8 bases from J, the junction kept 7 bases outside the gene matches. This CDR3 comprises 16 residues. Germline V gives CDR1 MGHRA, CDR2 YSYEKL. CDR3 nucleotides: TGCGCCAGCAGCCAAGCCGGACAGGGGGCGCGGGATGAGCAGTTCTTC. It is translated as CASSQAGQGARDEQFF.

The rearrangement uses TRBV12-3 or TRBV12-4 and TRBJ2-2, with 8 nucleotides matching TRBD2. This CDR3 contains 15 residues. V lost 5 bases and J lost 4; bases outside the gene matches: 6. The CDR3 protein is CASSPAGRATGELFF. Written as DNA, the CDR3 is TGTGCCAGCAGTCCAGCCGGGAGGGCCACCGGGGAGCTGTTTTTT.

A few counts support this clonotype. The chain links TRBV20-1 to TRBJ2-1; 12 nucleotides match TRBD2. V was clipped by 3 bases and J by 6 bases; unmatched bases: 12. Germline CDR1 DFQATT, CDR2 SNEGSKA (reference sequence). CDR3 length: 17 residues. The CDR3 here is CSARDPTSGRRGNEQFF. In nucleotides, the CDR3 is TGCAGTGCTAGGGATCCGACTAGCGGGAGAAGGGGCAATGAGCAGTTCTTC.

The chain employs TRBV12-1 and TRBJ2-1; the table's D gene call, TRBD1, was not cross checked with the DNA. TRBV12-1 is flagged as a pseudogene. CDR3 length: 16 amino acids. The CDR3, as DNA: TGTGCCAGACTAGGGAGGCGGGAGCCCCCCACCCATGAGCAGTTCTTC. This encodes CARLGRREPPTHEQFF.